One and the same sample provided the 32 T cell receptor beta chains below, sequenced in a study of cytomegalovirus exposure and HLA in healthy donors. Produced via immunoSEQ multiplex PCR; TCRdb's table is partial and in-frame only. The repertoire has 82,000 or so clones, roughly 95% of them found once; the top ten carry approximately 0.69%. The sample taken for sequencing was PBMCs. The receptors shown here come from a woman younger than 30 in good health and CMV-seronegative.

This clone was seen a single time. The chain couples TRBV5-1 to TRBJ2-2, with D perhaps matching TRBD1 (5 bases). The CDR3 contains 15 residues. Germline CDR1 is SGHRS and CDR2 is YFSETQ. Trimming pared 1 base from V and 2 bases from J, leaving 9 bases between. The CDR3 sequence is CASSLLTANTGELFF. CDR3 nucleotides: TGCGCCAGCAGCTTGCTGACAGCAAACACCGGGGAGCTGTTTTTT.

This rearrangement joins TRBV9 to TRBJ2-2; no reliable D call. The CDR3 length is 14 residues. V lost 0 bases to trimming and J lost 1 base, with 4 bases between them. Germline CDR1 is SGDLS and CDR2 is YYNGEE. The CDR3 DNA sequence: TGTGCCAGCAGCGTAGCGGTGAACACCGGGGAGCTGTTTTTT. Translated: CASSVAVNTGELFF.

This chain links TRBV7-2 with TRBJ2-3; 7 bases agree with TRBD1. The junction had 11 bases not matched to a gene; V was cut back by 5 bases and J by 3 bases. This CDR3 comprises 16 residues. Germline CDR1 SGHTA, CDR2 FQGNSA. The CDR3 is CASSPTGTAGTDTQYF. DNA of the CDR3: TGTGCCAGCAGCCCCACCGGGACAGCAGGAACAGATACGCAGTATTTT.

The genes are TRBV5-6 and TRBJ2-3; 9 positions match TRBD1. With 3 bases clipped from V and 0 bases from J, the junction kept 2 bases outside the gene matches. CDR1 and CDR2 (germline): SGHDT, YYEEEE. This CDR3 has 15 residues. The CDR3 sequence is CASSWDRVSTDTQYF. Written as DNA, the CDR3 is TGTGCCAGCAGCTGGGACAGGGTCAGCACAGATACGCAGTATTTT.

This chain connects TRBV5-1 to TRBJ2-3; 11 bases line up with TRBD2. Losses at the gene ends were 8 bases for V and 0 bases for J; bases not matched to a gene: 2. The CDR3 has 14 amino acids. Germline values: CDR1 SGHRS, CDR2 YFSETQ. CDR3 residues: CASTSGSSTDTQYF. CDR3 nucleotide sequence: TGCGCCAGTACTAGCGGGAGCAGCACAGATACGCAGTATTTT.

This chain joins TRBV10-1 and TRBJ1-1; D is possibly TRBD1 (6 bases). V gave up 0 bases and J gave up 0 bases, with 8 bases separating them. CDR1 is WNHNN, CDR2 SYGVQD, per germline (reference sequence). This CDR3 contains 15 residues. The CDR3 DNA sequence: TGCGCCAGCAGTGAGTCCAGGGGTTTGAACACTGAAGCTTTCTTT. Its protein is CASSESRGLNTEAFF.

In its sample, this clone was seen once. The chain recombines TRBV5-1 with TRBJ1-2; D is unresolved. Trimming left V 4 bases short and J 8 bases short, with 12 bases between. This CDR3 comprises 12 residues. CDR1 is SGHRS and CDR2 is YFSETQ in the germline V gene. As DNA, the CDR3 is TGCGCCAGCAGCCCTTCGACTGGCGGCTACACCTTC. Translated: CASSPSTGGYTF.

V gene TRBV6-6 combines with J gene TRBJ2-2; D is possibly TRBD1 (6 bases). Trimming cost V 6 bases and J 3 bases, with 14 bases left between them. The CDR3 covers 15 residues. CDR1 is MNHNY and CDR2 is SVGAGI in the germline V gene (reference sequence). The CDR3 DNA sequence: TGTGCCAGCAGGCTAGACAGGAGCTACACCGGGGAGCTGTTTTTT. Translated: CASRLDRSYTGELFF.

This clone has a single count. The gene calls are TRBV5-4 and TRBJ2-1; 10 bases match TRBD2. This CDR3 contains 17 residues. The V gene end was trimmed by 2 bases and the J gene end by 7 bases; junction bases not matched to a gene: 12. Germline V lookup: CDR1 SGHNT, CDR2 YYREEE (reference sequence). CDR3 DNA: TGTGCCAGCAGCTTAAGAGTGGGACTAGCGTACCCTAATGAGCAGTTCTTC. This sequence encodes CASSLRVGLAYPNEQFF. The entire variable domain, with the rest obtained from reference TRBV5-4 and TRBJ2-1, is as follows: ETGVTQSPTHLIKTRGQQVTLRCSSQSGHNTVSWYQQALGQGPQFIFQYYREEENGRGNFPPRFSGLQFPNYSSELNVNALELDDSALYLCASSLRVGLAYPNEQFFGPGTRLTVL.

V usage is TRBV5-1 and J usage is TRBJ2-7; D call uncertain. V lost 0 bases, J lost 0 bases, and 10 bases lay in between. Germline V lookup: CDR1 SGHRS, CDR2 YFSETQ. The CDR3 contains 15 residues. The CDR3: CASSLAGQDSYEQYF. The CDR3, as DNA: TGCGCCAGCAGCTTGGCCGGTCAGGACTCCTACGAGCAGTACTTC.

Only one count was recorded for this clone. CDR3 sequence: CASSTKTQNYRGLAGELFF. In nucleotides, the CDR3 is TGTGCCAGCAGCACTAAAACTCAGAATTACAGGGGGCTCGCCGGGGAGCTGTTTTTT. This sequence joins TRBV7-9 and TRBJ2-2; 9 bases line up with TRBD1. The V gene's germline CDR1 is SEHNR and CDR2 FQNEAQ (reference sequence). The J segment lost 6 bases and the V segment lost 5 bases, leaving 19 bases of the junction unmatched. CDR3 size: 19 residues.

V and J are TRBV7-9 and TRBJ2-1, with TRBD2 matching 7 bases. This CDR3 has 13 amino acids. With V trimmed by 7 bases and J by 6 bases, 6 bases remained unmatched. The germline CDR1 and CDR2 sequences are SEHNR and FQNEAQ (reference sequence). As DNA, the CDR3 is TGTGCCAGCAACTCCCGGGAGGCCAATGAGCAGTTCTTC. This gives the protein CASNSREANEQFF. Variable domain in full (rest from reference TRBV7-9 and TRBJ2-1): DTGVSQNPRHKITKRGQNVTFRCDPISEHNRLYWYRQTLGQGPEFLTYFQNEAQLEKSRLLSDRFSAERPKGSFSTLEIQRTEQGDSAMYLCASNSREANEQFFGPGTRLTVL.

The chain employs TRBV4-3 and TRBJ2-7, with 9 bases lining up with TRBD2. This CDR3 has 14 residues. Germline CDR1 and CDR2: LGHNA and YSLEER. Trimming cost V 4 bases and J 5 bases; bases outside gene matches: 6. The CDR3 here is CASSPALAGNEQYF. CDR3 coding DNA: TGCGCCAGCAGCCCCGCACTAGCGGGCAACGAGCAGTACTTC.

The chain couples TRBV4-3 to TRBJ2-1; D is perhaps TRBD1 (5 bases). The germline V and J ends were trimmed by 0 bases and 8 bases, with 14 bases remaining between them. The CDR3 is 15 residues long. CDR1 is LGHNA, CDR2 YSLEER, per germline. CDR3: CASSQDRVGADEQFF. The CDR3 DNA reads as TGCGCCAGCAGCCAAGATCGGGTAGGGGCCGATGAGCAGTTCTTC.

The chain has TRBV27 and TRBJ2-3; 9 nucleotides align to TRBD1. V lost 5 bases to trimming and J lost 4 bases; unmatched junction nucleotides: 10. Germline V CDR1 and CDR2: MNHEY, SMNVEV (reference sequence). CDR3 size: 16 residues. The CDR3 nucleotides are TGTGCCAGCAGTACACTACAGGGGGCTAGGGCAGATACGCAGTATTTT. Translation: CASSTLQGARADTQYF.

The chain couples TRBV2 to TRBJ1-1; the D gene is possibly TRBD1 (6 bases). V lost 5 bases and J lost 2, with 12 bases in between. CDR3 length: 14 residues. In germline, CDR1 is SNHLY, CDR2 FYNNEI. The CDR3 protein is CASSKEQGNTEAFF. As DNA, the CDR3 is TGTGCCAGCAGTAAAGAACAGGGCAACACTGAAGCTTTCTTT.

The chain links TRBV27 to TRBJ2-7; 7 bases are shared with TRBD1. CDR3 size: 13 residues. With 5 bases clipped from V and 0 bases from J, the junction kept 1 base outside the gene matches. Looked up from germline, CDR1 is MNHEY and CDR2 is SMNVEV (reference sequence). CDR3 coding DNA: TGTGCCAGCAGTGGGGACAGCTCCTACGAGCAGTACTTC. Protein sequence: CASSGDSSYEQYF.

This clone has more than one count but fewer than ten. The chain carries TRBV4-1 and TRBJ1-4; D gene ambiguous. From germline, CDR1 is MGHRA and CDR2 YSYEKL. V shed 0 bases and J shed 8 bases, with 13 bases lying between them. The CDR3 is 15 residues long. CDR3: CASSQDWGGGEKLFF. In DNA, the CDR3 is TGCGCCAGCAGCCAAGATTGGGGTGGAGGAGAAAAACTGTTTTTT.

The chain couples TRBV13 to TRBJ2-7; 10 bases are a match to TRBD1. Germline CDR1 is PRHDT and CDR2 is FYEKMQ (reference sequence). The CDR3 is made up of 14 amino acids. The V segment lost 7 bases and the J segment 2 bases; nucleotides outside the gene matches: 5. The DNA for the CDR3 is TGTGCCAGCACCTCCGGACAGGGGGCCTACGAGCAGTACTTC. Translated: CASTSGQGAYEQYF.

The rearrangement joins TRBV7-2 to TRBJ2-2; D ambiguous. The length of the CDR3 is 13 residues. Germline CDR1 and CDR2: SGHTA and FQGNSA. V was shortened by 6 bases and J by 0 bases, with 5 bases between the two germline ends. CDR3 region: CASRRSNTGELFF. CDR3 in DNA: TGTGCCAGCAGGCGCTCGAACACCGGGGAGCTGTTTTTT.

The V gene is TRBV4-3, the J gene TRBJ1-3, with TRBD1 identical over 8 bases. This CDR3 has 16 residues. Germline CDR1 is LGHNA and CDR2 is YSLEER. Trimming cost V 1 base and J 0 bases; bases outside gene matches: 2. CDR3 DNA sequence: TGCGCCAGCAGCCAAGGGACAGGGCCCTCTGGAAACACCATATATTTT. The encoded protein is CASSQGTGPSGNTIYF.

This clone was seen at least ten times. The sample has other DNA sequences that encode this CDR3 too. The chain carries TRBV9 and TRBJ2-7, with D tentatively TRBD2 (5 bases). This CDR3 has 13 residues. V was trimmed by 4 bases and J by 6 bases, leaving 14 bases between them. CDR1 and CDR2 from the germline V gene are SGDLS and YYNGEE. The CDR3 nucleotides read TGTGCCAGCAGCCCCAGCGGCGGGTCCGAGCAGTACTTC. Encoded protein: CASSPSGGSEQYF. Combining the CDR3 with reference TRBV9 and TRBJ2-7 gives the whole variable domain DSGVTQTPKHLITATGQRVTLRCSPRSGDLSVYWYQQSLDQGLQFLIQYYNGEERAKGNILERFSAQQFPDLHSELNLSSLELGDSALYFCASSPSGGSEQYFGPGTRLTVT.

CDR3 bases: TGTGCCAGCAGCTTTGACAGGGGATGGGGTTACAATGAGCAGTTCTTC. Translated: CASSFDRGWGYNEQFF. The rearrangement joins TRBV7-2 to TRBJ2-1; 8 positions agree with TRBD1. This CDR3 is 16 amino acids long. V was pared by 3 bases and J by 4 bases, with 8 bases of the junction left unmatched. Germline V gives CDR1 SGHTA, CDR2 FQGNSA.

The chain is built from TRBV19 and TRBJ1-5; TRBD1 is a possible D gene (5 bases). Trimming removed 4 bases from V and 2 bases from J, with 18 bases in between. Germline V gene lookup returns CDR1 LNHDA and CDR2 SQIVND (reference sequence). This CDR3 comprises 17 residues. This CDR3 is CASSTPRRGPGNQPQHF. The CDR3 DNA follows: TGTGCCAGTAGTACCCCCCGAAGGGGTCCCGGCAATCAGCCCCAGCATTTT.

J is TRBJ1-3 and V is TRBV14, with D maybe TRBD1 (5 bases). CDR3 length equals 15 residues. V gave up 1 base and J gave up 2 bases, with 9 bases separating them. Per germline, CDR1 SGHDN and CDR2 FVKESK. The chain's CDR3 is CASSQAAGPGNTIYF. CDR3 DNA: TGTGCCAGCAGCCAAGCGGCAGGGCCTGGAAACACCATATATTTT.

V is TRBV6-5 and J is TRBJ2-5, with a possible D match to TRBD2 (5 bases). V dropped 7 bases and J dropped 7 bases, with 13 bases sitting between them. The CDR3 is 12 residues long. The germline V gene encodes CDR1 MNHEY and CDR2 SVGAGI. The CDR3 DNA follows: TGTGCCAGCACCGCCATCGGAGGGACCCAGTACTTC. Its translation: CASTAIGGTQYF.

The rearrangement links TRBV7-2 to TRBJ2-1, with 7 positions matching TRBD2. CDR3 size: 15 residues. Unmatched junction bases numbered 4, after V lost 3 bases and J lost 2 bases. Germline assignment: CDR1 SGHTA and CDR2 FQGNSA. CDR3 amino acids: CASSFTSVTYNEQFF. As DNA, the CDR3 is TGTGCCAGCAGCTTCACTAGCGTTACCTACAATGAGCAGTTCTTC.

J is TRBJ2-5 and V is TRBV6-1; tentative D call: TRBD2 (7 bases). Trimming left V 2 bases short and J 5 bases short, with 18 bases between. Germline-derived CDR1 and CDR2 are MNHNS and SASEGT. The CDR3 length is 16 residues. CDR3 nucleotide sequence: TGTGCCAGCAGTGAATTTTTAATGGGGGGGCGGGAGACCCAGTACTTC. Its protein product is CASSEFLMGGRETQYF.

The chain joins TRBV6-6 to TRBJ2-7, with a possible D match to TRBD2 (6 bases). V lost 6 bases and J 1 base, leaving 16 bases between the germline ends. The CDR3 length is 15 residues. CDR1 and CDR2 (germline): MNHNY, SVGAGI (reference sequence). CDR3 amino acids: CASSPRRAPSYEQYF. CDR3 nucleotide sequence: TGTGCCAGCAGCCCCAGGAGGGCTCCATCCTACGAGCAGTACTTC.

V is TRBV30 and J is TRBJ2-5; D possibly corresponds to TRBD2 (6 bases). The CDR3 is made up of 14 amino acids. The germline V gene encodes CDR1 GTSNPN and CDR2 SVGIG (reference sequence). Trimming removed 2 bases from V and 1 base from J, with 11 bases in between. CDR3: CAWSRWEVQETQYF. The CDR3 nucleotides read TGTGCCTGGAGTAGGTGGGAGGTCCAAGAGACCCAGTACTTC. Supplemented by reference TRBV30 and TRBJ2-5, the full variable domain reads SQTIHQWPATLVQPVGSPLSLECTVEGTSNPNLYWYRQAAGRGLQLLFYSVGIGQISSEVPQNLSASRPQDRQFILSSKKLLLSDSGFYLCAWSRWEVQETQYFGPGTRLLVL.

The chain uses TRBV7-9 and TRBJ1-3; the D is unclear. The CDR3 is 13 residues long. Per germline, CDR1 SEHNR and CDR2 FQNEAQ (reference sequence). The germline V and J ends were trimmed by 1 base and 5 bases, with 6 bases remaining between them. In nucleotides, the CDR3 is TGTGCCAGCAGCTTAGTAGAGAGAAACACCATATATTTT. As protein: CASSLVERNTIYF.

V and J are TRBV5-1 and TRBJ2-7; D gene uncertain. Trimming removed 0 bases from V and 3 bases from J, with 7 bases in between. The CDR3 is 13 residues long. The germline V gene encodes CDR1 SGHRS and CDR2 YFSETQ. The CDR3 bases are TGCGCCAGCAGCTTGGGGCAGAACTACGAGCAGTACTTC. This gives the protein CASSLGQNYEQYF.